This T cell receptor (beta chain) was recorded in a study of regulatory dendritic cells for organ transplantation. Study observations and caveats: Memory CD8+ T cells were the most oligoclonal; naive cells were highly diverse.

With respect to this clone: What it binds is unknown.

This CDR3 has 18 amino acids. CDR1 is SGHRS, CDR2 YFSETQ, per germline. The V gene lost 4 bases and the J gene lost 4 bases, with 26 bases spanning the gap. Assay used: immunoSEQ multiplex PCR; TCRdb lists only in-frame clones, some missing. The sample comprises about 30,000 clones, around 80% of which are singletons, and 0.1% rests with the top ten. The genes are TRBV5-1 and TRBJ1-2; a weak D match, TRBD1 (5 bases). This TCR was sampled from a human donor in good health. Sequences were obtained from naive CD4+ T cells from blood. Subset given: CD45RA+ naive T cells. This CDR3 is CASSLGPETVIYSYGYTF. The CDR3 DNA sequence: TGCGCCAGCAGCCTTGGGCCTGAGACAGTCATATACAGCTATGGCTACACCTTC.